This TCR beta chain was sequenced in a study of cytomegalovirus exposure and HLA in healthy donors. A multiplex PCR was run with 60 Vbeta primers and 13 Jbeta primers. Assay used: immunoSEQ multiplex PCR; TCRdb lists only in-frame clones, some missing. The sample lists more than 150,000 clones, approximately 84% occurring once. The V gene's germline CDR1 is SQVTM and CDR2 ANQGSEA. This CDR3 region has 14 residues. The V gene lost 1 base and the J gene lost 0 bases, with 7 bases spanning the gap. J is TRBJ2-4 and V is TRBV29-1; perhaps TRBD1 as D (6 bases). The receptor was derived from a girl aged 10-17 years in good health and CMV-seropositive. Sequenced input: PBMCs. The CDR3 loop is CSVEVDRAKNIQYF. The CDR3, as DNA: TGCAGCGTTGAAGTGGACAGAGCCAAAAACATTCAGTACTTC.